These T cell receptor beta chains were read from a single sample in a study of long-term antiretroviral therapy in people with HIV. The method was immunoSEQ multiplex PCR; TCRdb's version includes in-frame clones alone and lacks a portion of them. Here the sample spans around 13,000 clones, over 60% being singletons. The sample consisted of unsorted PBMCs, taken 0.5 years before starting antiretroviral therapy. Receptors were obtained from a woman between 35 and 50 years old with HIV. Both conserved end residues are trimmed from each CDR3. The D gene is left open where the match is weak.

j_call	d_call	v_call	cdr3_aa
TRBJ2-2	TRBD1	TRBV11-3	ASSLPKDRGGHGELF
TRBJ2-1	.	TRBV19	ASSISQGGNEQF
TRBJ1-6	TRBD1	TRBV13	ASSPISGTGYNSPLH
TRBJ2-7	TRBD2	TRBV11-2	ASSLGASGSYEQY
TRBJ2-7	.	TRBV7-9	ASTLGVTYEQY
TRBJ1-2	.	TRBV7-2	ASSLRRGGKSYT
TRBJ2-3	TRBD2	TRBV11-3	ASSLGLLAGVTDTQY
TRBJ2-3	TRBD1	TRBV11-3	ASSLGGTGSSDTQY
TRBJ2-7	.	TRBV5-6	ASSLSSSGQY
TRBJ1-4	.	TRBV27	ASSLTGGEKLF
TRBJ1-1	.	TRBV29-1	SVLATGNTEAF
TRBJ2-7	.	TRBV7-9	ASSPIGSHEQY
TRBJ2-7	.	TRBV29-1	SVGTSYEQY
TRBJ2-5	.	TRBV21-1	ASSARQNTQETQY
TRBJ2-7	.	TRBV5-1	ASSFGTIRTETPKQY
TRBJ1-5	.	TRBV7-2	ASSLVSGPQH
TRBJ2-3	.	TRBV27	ASSFLGAGSTDTQY
TRBJ2-2	TRBD2	TRBV2	ASSLAGAGTGELF
TRBJ2-2	.	TRBV30	AWNQNIDTGELF
TRBJ1-2	.	TRBV6-5	ASSSSLADGYT
TRBJ1-2	TRBD1	TRBV6-5	ASALQGGNYGYT
TRBJ2-2	TRBD2	TRBV9	ASSDRGLVAGELF
TRBJ1-2	TRBD1	TRBV2	ASRGTGGLNGYT